There are many counts of the clone carrying this T cell receptor (beta chain). Its cognate antigen is unknown. Germline CDR1 reads PRHDT; CDR2 reads FYEKMQ (reference sequence). CDR3 length equals 17 residues. The ends lost 6 bases at V and 4 bases at J; junction bases unmatched: 15. Combining iRepertoire HTBI primers with Arm-PCR of CDR3 regions, the authors built TCR beta libraries. TCRdb re-called the multiplex PCR reads through MiXCR, storing one row per CDR3 protein. The sample consists of some 250,000 distinct CDR3 sequences, roughly 18% of them appearing once. This specimen belongs to a study of regulatory T cells in long-lasting Graves disease. Overall study findings and caveats: Persistent disease samples used TRBV28, TRBJ1-2 and TRBJ2-5 preferentially.

Specified time point: newly diagnosed GD, antithyroid drugs for less than 3 months. There was RNA extracted from PBMCs, and the TCR library was made from it. A further study also used this sample, focusing on T cells in Graves' hyperthyroidism and ophthalmopathy.

The receptor comes from a woman in her twenties or thirties with Graves disease. The sequences come from peripheral blood mononuclear cells (PBMCs), collected at new diagnosis, from a patient treated with antithyroid drugs. V usage is TRBV13 and J usage is TRBJ1-3, with 7 bases that match TRBD1. In DNA form, the CDR3 reads TGTGCCAGCAGAATCGGGACAGCTCGAAGTCCGGGAAACACCATATATTTT. Translation gives CASRIGTARSPGNTIYF.